This entry describes one T cell receptor beta chain. This entry belongs to a study of T cells in Graves' hyperthyroidism and ophthalmopathy. The wider study: The authors collected peripheral blood at initial diagnosis, before any treatment.

TCR beta CDR3 region amplification was performed from RNA transcripts. A first-round RT-PCR of the TCR CDR3 used the HTBI primer set. TCRdb analysed the multiplex PCR reads with MiXCR anew, one entry per CDR3 protein. The table records a few hundred thousand distinct CDR3 sequences, more than 20% of them present only once. The ends were cut back, 3 bases at V and 10 bases at J, with 15 bases in the middle. Germline V gives CDR1 LNHDA, CDR2 SQIVND (reference sequence). This CDR3 has 14 amino acids. Material for sequencing was blood. The receptor was derived from a man aged 50-59 years with Graves' hyperthyroidism. V usage is TRBV19 and J usage is TRBJ2-2; the D gene could be TRBD1 or TRBD2 (5 bases each). CDR3 DNA: TGTGCCAGTAGTATCCGGGACCGCCGGCAGGAGCTGTTTTTT. It yields the protein CASSIRDRRQELFF.